This T cell receptor (beta chain) is drawn from a study of control samples from healthy donors and cancer patients. Germline V gene data show CDR1 as SQVTM and CDR2 as ANQGSEA. J lost 6 bases, V lost 5 bases, and 3 bases had no gene match. This CDR3 is 12 amino acids long. This table comes from immunoSEQ multiplex PCR, and its TCRdb copy is limited to in-frame clones, with some not included. The data hold fewer than 85,000 clones, with approximately 89% observed a single time. In this sample, this clone turned up a few times. The specimen was blood. This TCR was recovered from a man over 45 in good health. The gene calls are TRBV29-1 and TRBJ1-4; 7 bases line up with TRBD1. The CDR3, as DNA: TGCAGCGTTAGAGGACAGGATGAAAAACTGTTTTTT. It yields the protein CSVRGQDEKLFF.